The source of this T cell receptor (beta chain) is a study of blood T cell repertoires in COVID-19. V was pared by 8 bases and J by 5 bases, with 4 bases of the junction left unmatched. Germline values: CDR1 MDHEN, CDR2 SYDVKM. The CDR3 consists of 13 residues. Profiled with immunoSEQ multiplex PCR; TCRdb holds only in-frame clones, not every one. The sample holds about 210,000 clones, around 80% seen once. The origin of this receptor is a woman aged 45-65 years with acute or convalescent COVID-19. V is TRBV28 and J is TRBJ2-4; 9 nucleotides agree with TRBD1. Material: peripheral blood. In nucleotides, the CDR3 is TGTGCCAGCGGGTGGACAGGGGAAAACATTCAGTACTTC. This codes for CASGWTGENIQYF.